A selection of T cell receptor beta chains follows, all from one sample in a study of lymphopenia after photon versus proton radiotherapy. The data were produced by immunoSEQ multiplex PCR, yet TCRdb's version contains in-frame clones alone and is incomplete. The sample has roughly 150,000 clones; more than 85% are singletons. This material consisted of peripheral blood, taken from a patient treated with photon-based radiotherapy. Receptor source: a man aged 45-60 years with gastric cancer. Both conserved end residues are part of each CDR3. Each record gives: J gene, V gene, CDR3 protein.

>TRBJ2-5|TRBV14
CASSYDLRSGTQYF
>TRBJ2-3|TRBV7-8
CASRLGREGPDTQYF
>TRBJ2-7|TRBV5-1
CASSLVSGTYEQYF
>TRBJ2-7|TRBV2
CASTEGRAYEQYF
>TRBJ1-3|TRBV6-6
CASSSGQGLPGNTIYF
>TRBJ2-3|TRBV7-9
CASSLGQGAEDTQYF
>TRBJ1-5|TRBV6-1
CASSEMDRAHQPQHF
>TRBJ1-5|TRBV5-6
CASSLYRDRGNQPQHF
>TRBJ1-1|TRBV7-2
CASSLKVNTEAFF
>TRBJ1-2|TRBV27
CASSPTTGYGYTF
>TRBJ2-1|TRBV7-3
CASSLRGGRSYNEQFF
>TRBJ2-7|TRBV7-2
CASSRQGYEQYF
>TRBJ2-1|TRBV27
CASMNPRASGRGYNEQFF
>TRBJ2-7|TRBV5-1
CASSAALENYEQYF
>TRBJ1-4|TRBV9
CASSARQGPGSNEKLFF
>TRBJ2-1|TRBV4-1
CASSPGRVSYNEQFF
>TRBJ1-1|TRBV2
CASSEAPNTEAFF
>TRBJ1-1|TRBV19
CASSMWETPEAFF
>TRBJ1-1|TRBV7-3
CASSFRGRNTEAFF
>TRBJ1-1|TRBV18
CASSPLGDSMNTEAFF
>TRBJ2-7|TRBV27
CASSWRGRVDEQYF
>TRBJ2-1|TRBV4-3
CASSPRRTDSPHNEQFF
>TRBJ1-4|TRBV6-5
CASSYSTGGFEKLFF
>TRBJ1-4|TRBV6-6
CASSYMGREKLFF
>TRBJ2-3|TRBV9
CASSPSERPADTQYF
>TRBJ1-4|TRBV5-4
CASSLGGVRVNEKLFF
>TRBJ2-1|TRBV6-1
CASSDGTGYNEQFF
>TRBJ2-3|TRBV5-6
CASSLEDTQYF
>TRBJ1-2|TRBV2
CASSESPRNRGSPHGYTF
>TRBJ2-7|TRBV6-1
CASSPPRGTEYEQYF
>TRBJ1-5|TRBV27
CASSTYRDRDQPQHF
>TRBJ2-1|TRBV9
CASSVDPSAGREQFF
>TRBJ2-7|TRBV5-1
CASSRTGGPYEQYF
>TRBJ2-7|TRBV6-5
CASSSTGTGSYEQYF
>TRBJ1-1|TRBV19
CASSQGGNSYPTEAFF
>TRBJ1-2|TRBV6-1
CASSDPGQHYGYTF
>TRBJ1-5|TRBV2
CASSGRRDRGNQPQHF
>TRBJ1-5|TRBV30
CAWTMGYNQPQHF
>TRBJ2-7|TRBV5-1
CASSDRTGLSSYEQYF
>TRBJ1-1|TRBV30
CAWSVTGYTEAFF